These T cell receptor beta chains were read from a single sample in a study of OX40 agonist ivuxolimab in advanced cancers. The table came from immunoSEQ multiplex PCR; TCRdb's copy has only in-frame clones and leaves some out. The table lists 70,000 to 85,000 clones, about nine tenths of them singletons. The sample consisted of CD4+ or CD8+ T cells sorted from blood, taken in a trial of the OX40 agonist ivuxolimab. The source is an adult with an advanced solid tumor such as melanoma, head and neck, liver or kidney cancer. The CDR3 runs from the conserved cysteine through the conserved F or W.

CDR3 protein: CASSSPTALETQYF
J gene: TRBJ2-5
V gene: TRBV27
CDR3 length: 14

CDR3 protein: CASSIVGRSNEQYF
J gene: TRBJ2-7
V gene: TRBV19
CDR3 length: 14

CDR3 protein: CASSQYTGVQETQYF
J gene: TRBJ2-5
V gene: TRBV14
CDR3 length: 15

CDR3 protein: CASSLRGAGQPQHF
J gene: TRBJ1-5
V gene: TRBV5-8
CDR3 length: 14

CDR3 protein: CSASSGRAFEQYF
J gene: TRBJ2-7
V gene: TRBV29-1
CDR3 length: 13

CDR3 protein: CASSFGSLAGATDTQYF
J gene: TRBJ2-3
V gene: TRBV2
CDR3 length: 17

CDR3 protein: CASSNRRDPEGDTQYF
J gene: TRBJ2-3
V gene: TRBV11-2
CDR3 length: 16

CDR3 protein: CAIRLGTGEETQYF
J gene: TRBJ2-5
V gene: TRBV10-3
CDR3 length: 14

CDR3 protein: CASSFRKDSYEQYF
J gene: TRBJ2-7
V gene: TRBV7-6
CDR3 length: 14

CDR3 protein: CAWSTGEETQYF
J gene: TRBJ2-5
V gene: TRBV30
CDR3 length: 12

CDR3 protein: CASSRTTSGIYNEQFF
J gene: TRBJ2-1
V gene: TRBV5-8
CDR3 length: 16

CDR3 protein: CASRLRQGSYNEQFF
J gene: TRBJ2-1
V gene: TRBV6-6
CDR3 length: 15

CDR3 protein: CASSRTPGTYIDTQYF
J gene: TRBJ2-3
V gene: TRBV5-5
CDR3 length: 16

CDR3 protein: CASSLGDRGQKLFF
J gene: TRBJ1-4
V gene: TRBV28
CDR3 length: 14

CDR3 protein: CSVVGQANTGELFF
J gene: TRBJ2-2
V gene: TRBV29-1
CDR3 length: 14

CDR3 protein: CASSPPPSGNTIYF
J gene: TRBJ1-3
V gene: TRBV18
CDR3 length: 14

CDR3 protein: CASSVEMAGNTIYF
J gene: TRBJ1-3
V gene: TRBV9
CDR3 length: 14

CDR3 protein: CASSPGESSYNEQFF
J gene: TRBJ2-1
V gene: TRBV5-1
CDR3 length: 15

CDR3 protein: CATSPQGQNGRAEAFF
J gene: TRBJ1-1
V gene: TRBV15
CDR3 length: 16

CDR3 protein: CASSRVAGVVYNEQFF
J gene: TRBJ2-1
V gene: TRBV11-2
CDR3 length: 16

CDR3 protein: CASSQTGANYGYTF
J gene: TRBJ1-2
V gene: TRBV5-1
CDR3 length: 14

CDR3 protein: CASSLVGAETQYF
J gene: TRBJ2-5
V gene: TRBV11-2
CDR3 length: 13

CDR3 protein: CASSPRTGWNEQFF
J gene: TRBJ2-1
V gene: TRBV9
CDR3 length: 14

CDR3 protein: CASSPQGGENGYTF
J gene: TRBJ1-2
V gene: TRBV5-1
CDR3 length: 14

CDR3 protein: CASSYSHRAENTIYF
J gene: TRBJ1-3
V gene: TRBV6-6
CDR3 length: 15

CDR3 protein: CASSRQGSYNSPLHF
J gene: TRBJ1-6
V gene: TRBV5-4
CDR3 length: 15

CDR3 protein: CASSRGQGGTDTQYF
J gene: TRBJ2-3
V gene: TRBV4-2
CDR3 length: 15

CDR3 protein: CASSRGPPENIQYF
J gene: TRBJ2-4
V gene: TRBV6-1
CDR3 length: 14

CDR3 protein: CASSLRGGSASYNEQFF
J gene: TRBJ2-1
V gene: TRBV5-1
CDR3 length: 17

CDR3 protein: CASSSQTTGSGNTIYF
J gene: TRBJ1-3
V gene: TRBV7-2
CDR3 length: 16

CDR3 protein: CASSEMWGENQPQHF
J gene: TRBJ1-5
V gene: TRBV2
CDR3 length: 15

CDR3 protein: CASSESGHTTDTQYF
J gene: TRBJ2-3
V gene: TRBV10-1
CDR3 length: 15

CDR3 protein: CASSTGGIGTEAFF
J gene: TRBJ1-1
V gene: TRBV5-4
CDR3 length: 14

CDR3 protein: CASSSLGGAHQPQHF
J gene: TRBJ1-5
V gene: TRBV6-5
CDR3 length: 15

CDR3 protein: CSVTGQSSSYEQYF
J gene: TRBJ2-7
V gene: TRBV29-1
CDR3 length: 14

CDR3 protein: CASNQDTYSNQPQHF
J gene: TRBJ1-5
V gene: TRBV2
CDR3 length: 15

CDR3 protein: CASSGGQGAEKLFF
J gene: TRBJ1-4
V gene: TRBV5-1
CDR3 length: 14

CDR3 protein: CASSVDAGSLSYEQYF
J gene: TRBJ2-7
V gene: TRBV9
CDR3 length: 16

CDR3 protein: CASSPPGSSSGANVLTF
J gene: TRBJ2-6
V gene: TRBV11-2
CDR3 length: 17

CDR3 protein: CASSELGGGDQPQHF
J gene: TRBJ1-5
V gene: TRBV6-1
CDR3 length: 15

CDR3 protein: CASSSRASEANVLTF
J gene: TRBJ2-6
V gene: TRBV6-1
CDR3 length: 15

CDR3 protein: CASSPPARGGETQYF
J gene: TRBJ2-5
V gene: TRBV4-1
CDR3 length: 15